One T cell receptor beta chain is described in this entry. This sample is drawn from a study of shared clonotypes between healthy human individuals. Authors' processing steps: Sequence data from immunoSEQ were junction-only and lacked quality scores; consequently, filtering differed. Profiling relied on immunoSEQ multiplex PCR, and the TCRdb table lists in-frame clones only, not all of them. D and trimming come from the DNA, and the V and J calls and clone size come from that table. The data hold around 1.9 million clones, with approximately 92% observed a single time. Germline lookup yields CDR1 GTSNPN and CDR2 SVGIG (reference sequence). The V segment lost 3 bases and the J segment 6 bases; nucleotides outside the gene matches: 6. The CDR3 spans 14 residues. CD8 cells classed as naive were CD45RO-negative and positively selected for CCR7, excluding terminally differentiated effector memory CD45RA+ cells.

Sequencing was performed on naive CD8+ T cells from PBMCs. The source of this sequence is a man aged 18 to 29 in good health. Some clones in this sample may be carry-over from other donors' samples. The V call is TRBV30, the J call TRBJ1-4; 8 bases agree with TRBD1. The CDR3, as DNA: TGTGCCTGGAGGACAGGGGCACAAGATGAAAAACTGTTTTTT. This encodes CAWRTGAQDEKLFF.